This T cell receptor (beta chain) was sequenced in a study of cytomegalovirus exposure and HLA in healthy donors. Study as a whole: A data release that came early held roughly 90 million unique TCRs from HLA-typed donors. Study results and limitations: A reported reduction in N-insertions relative to the roughly 710-donor mean was seen in an Asian-associated ancestry cluster in a later analysis. Only CMV serostatus was available as immune exposure information. Cytomegalovirus-associated TCR beta chains were listed, numbering 150 to 200.

60 Vbeta and 13 Jbeta primers were used in PCR. TCRdb's table, derived via immunoSEQ multiplex PCR, lists solely in-frame clones and lacks some. The table shows 150,000 to 160,000 clones, with approximately 80% occurring only once. This clone was picked up a small number of times. As yet, its antigen is unknown. With V trimmed by 4 bases and J by 6 bases, 7 bases remained unmatched. The germline V gene has CDR1 PRHDT and CDR2 FYEKMQ (reference sequence). This CDR3 has 16 amino acids. This receptor was identified in a woman aged 40 to 55 in good health and CMV-seropositive. Material for sequencing was PBMCs. V gene TRBV13 combines with J gene TRBJ2-3, with 13 bases matching TRBD2. The CDR3 sequence is CASSYWTSGSQDTQYF. The DNA of the CDR3 is TGTGCCAGCAGCTACTGGACTAGCGGGAGTCAGGATACGCAGTATTTT.